Following are 3 T cell receptor beta chains from one sample sequenced in a study of cytomegalovirus exposure and HLA in healthy donors. The PCR ran on 60 Vbeta and 13 Jbeta primers. Generated by immunoSEQ multiplex PCR, the TCRdb table keeps only in-frame clones and is missing some. The sample lists roughly 100,000 clones, over 55% occurring once. The material sequenced was PBMCs. These receptors were obtained from a woman younger than 30 in good health and CMV-seropositive.

This clone showed up just a few times. The chain has TRBV6-1 and TRBJ2-5, with 9 nucleotides matching TRBD2. The closer fit of TRBJ2-7 to the DNA end suggests the J call may be wrong. Germline-derived CDR1 and CDR2 are MNHNS and SASEGT. The CDR3 runs 16 residues. CDR3: CASSEANAGGYYEQYF. CDR3 nucleotides: TGTGCCAGCAGTGAAGCGAACGCGGGAGGGTACTACGAGCAGTACTTC.

The chain is built from TRBV30 and TRBJ1-2, with D perhaps matching TRBD1 (5 bases). The germline V gene encodes CDR1 GTSNPN and CDR2 SVGIG (reference sequence). This CDR3 is built from 14 residues. V was clipped by 4 bases and J by 4 bases, with 16 bases between them. The CDR3 protein is CAWTLTARRYGYTF. DNA for the CDR3: TGTGCCTGGACCCTGACAGCCCGTCGCTATGGCTACACCTTC.

The chain uses TRBV9 and TRBJ2-2, with TRBD1 as a possible D gene (5 bases). The germline V and J ends were trimmed by 2 bases and 1 base, with 12 bases remaining between them. This CDR3 comprises 16 residues. Looked up from germline, CDR1 is SGDLS and CDR2 is YYNGEE. In DNA, the CDR3 is TGTGCCAGCAGCGTGGACAAGCCGGGGAACACCGGGGAGCTGTTTTTT. Protein: CASSVDKPGNTGELFF.